This T cell receptor beta chain was recorded in a study of molecular identifiers for immune sequencing clone quantification (dated 2018 in TCRdb). Study-wide context: For a replicate experiment, RNA from 20,000 or 100,000 naive CD8 T cells was divided into five aliquots, and four of the five aliquots were sequenced. The study was a methods study using CD8 T cells to benchmark molecular-identifier clustering-based TCR repertoire sequencing (MIDCIRS) and TCR RNA copy counting.

Per the germline V gene, SGHTA is the CDR1 and FQGNSA is the CDR2. The CDR3 runs 15 amino acids, cysteine and phenylalanine included. The read is trimmed to its CDR3 DNA, 45 bases read in frame from base 1. Unmatched junction bases come to 10, with V trimmed by 5 bases and J by 4 bases. Library preparation used PCR. The instrument was a NextSeq 500. Bulk TCR libraries were generated as previously described, with the TCR primers listed in Table S5 used. The Qiagen AllPrep DNA/RNA kit was used to purify total RNA. Before analysis, reads from multiple sequencing runs of the same library were pooled. The authors' pipeline ran thus. Reads were retained only if their TCR constant sequence matched exactly, and those retained reads were trimmed to 150 nt and grouped according to their 12-nt molecular barcodes. Reads inside each barcode group were sub-clustered using a 15% Levenshtein threshold, and a quality-weighted consensus sequence was constructed for each RNA molecule. Non-functional sequences were discarded, and so were lower-count sequences lying one edit away from another sequence. On the basis of fitting two negative binomial distributions, barcode sub-clusters with fewer than 20% of the maximum read count were discarded. Using fastp at Q25 and MiXCR, TCRdb reprocessed the public reads and kept productive beta chains. Entries are consolidated by CDR3 protein sequence, retaining the most common genes and DNA. TCRdb assigned the V and J calls; the authors' analysis was not used. Across this sample there are around 460,000 distinct CDR3 sequences, with around 23% seen only once. The ten largest clones take up under 0.8% of the sample.

This clonotype appeared a few times. The antigen this receptor binds is unknown. Per-nucleotide qualities are absent, and no much larger clonotype sits a single base away. Libraries of naive CD8 T cells were built from about 19,000 to 1,100,000 sorted cells, with 10%, 30% or 50% of the purified RNA used. Naive CD8 T cells, defined as CD8+CD4-CCR7+CD45RA+, were FACS-sorted into RLT Plus buffer on a BD FACSAria II. Detection sensitivity was tested by spiking Jurkat RNA equal to some 11 TCR copies' worth into samples containing 20,000-1,000,000 naive CD8 T cells. Enrichment of CD8 T cells was done with RosetteSep CD8+ T Cell Enrichment Cocktail plus Ficoll-Paque, and ACK red cell lysis came afterward. The paper as a whole reports these results and caveats: In CMV-specific effector cells, over 99% of molecules were held by clones above 20 RNA copies, whereas under 1% of molecules were held by such clones in naive cells. When barcode sub-clustering was omitted, TCR diversity was inflated by chimeric consensus sequences, with chimeras reaching as high as 47%. Naive libraries contained spiked-in Jurkat TCR RNA (around eleven copies' worth), which is not part of the donor repertoire. Spiked-in Jurkat TCR RNA equal to a single cell's worth was reported to be detectable even within one million naive CD8 T cells. The sizes of highly expanded clones could end up underestimated when identical TCR molecules share a barcode. Modeling indicated approximately 2.7 TCR RNA copies recovered per cell, compared with about 9.7 by digital PCR, which implies a capture efficiency of approximately 31%.

This chain joins TRBV7-2 to TRBJ2-7, with TRBD1 identical over 8 junction bases. Sequenced input: naive CD8+ T cells from blood, with Jurkat cell RNA spiked in. Per the publication, the cell subset or site label means: FACS-sorted CD8+CD4-CCR7+CD45RA+ naive T cells. This clonotype was sampled from a human donor in good health. Some libraries in this study had Jurkat cell RNA spiked in. CDR3 loop: CASSQVGQVFYEQYF. The DNA sequence is as follows: TGTGCCAGCAGCCAAGTGGGACAGGTATTTTACGAGCAGTACTTC. Supplemented by the reference TRBV7-2 and TRBJ2-7 proteins around the CDR3, the complete variable domain is GAGVSQSPSNKVTEKGKDVELRCDPISGHTALYWYRQSLGQGLEFLIYFQGNSAPDKSGLPSDRFSAERTGGSVSTLTIQRTQQEDSAVYLCASSQVGQVFYEQYFGPGTRLTVT.